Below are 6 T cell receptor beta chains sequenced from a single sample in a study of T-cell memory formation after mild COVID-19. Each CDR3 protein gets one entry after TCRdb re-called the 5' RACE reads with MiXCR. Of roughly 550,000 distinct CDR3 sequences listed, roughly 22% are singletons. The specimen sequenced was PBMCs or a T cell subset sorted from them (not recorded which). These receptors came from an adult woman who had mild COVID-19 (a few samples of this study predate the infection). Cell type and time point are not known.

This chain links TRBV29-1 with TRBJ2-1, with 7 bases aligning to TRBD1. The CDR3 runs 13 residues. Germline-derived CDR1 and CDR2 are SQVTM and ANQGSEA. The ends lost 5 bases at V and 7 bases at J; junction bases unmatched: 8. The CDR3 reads CSVSTGKRNEQFF. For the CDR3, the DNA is TGCAGCGTTTCGACAGGGAAAAGAAATGAGCAGTTCTTC.

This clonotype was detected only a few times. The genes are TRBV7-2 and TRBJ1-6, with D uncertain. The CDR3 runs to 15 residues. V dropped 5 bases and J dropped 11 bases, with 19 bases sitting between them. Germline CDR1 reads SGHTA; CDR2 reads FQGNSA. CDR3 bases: TGTGCCAGCAGCACCCGCCGGCAGGTTGAGACACCCCTCCACTTT. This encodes CASSTRRQVETPLHF.

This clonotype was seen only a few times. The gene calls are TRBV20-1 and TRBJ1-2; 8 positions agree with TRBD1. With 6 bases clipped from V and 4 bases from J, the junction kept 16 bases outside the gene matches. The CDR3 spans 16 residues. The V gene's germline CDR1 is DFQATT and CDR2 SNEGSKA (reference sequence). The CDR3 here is CSANGAFRTGPYGYTF. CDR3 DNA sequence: TGCAGTGCCAACGGGGCCTTTAGGACAGGGCCCTATGGCTACACCTTC.

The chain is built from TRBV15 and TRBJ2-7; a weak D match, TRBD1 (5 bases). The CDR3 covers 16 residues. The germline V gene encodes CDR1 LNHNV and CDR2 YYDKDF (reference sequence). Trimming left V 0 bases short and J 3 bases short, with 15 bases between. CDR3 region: CATSRDQGYVNYEQYF. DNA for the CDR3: TGTGCCACCAGCAGAGATCAGGGATATGTTAACTACGAGCAGTACTTC. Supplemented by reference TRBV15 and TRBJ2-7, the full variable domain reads DAMVIQNPRYQVTQFGKPVTLSCSQTLNHNVMYWYQQKSSQAPKLLFHYYDKDFNNEADTPDNFQSRRPNTSFCFLDIRSPGLGDTAMYLCATSRDQGYVNYEQYFGPGTRLTVT.

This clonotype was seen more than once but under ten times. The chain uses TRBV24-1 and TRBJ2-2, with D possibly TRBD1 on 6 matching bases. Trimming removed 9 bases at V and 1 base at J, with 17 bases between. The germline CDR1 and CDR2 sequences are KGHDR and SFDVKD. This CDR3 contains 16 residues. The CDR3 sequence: CATSLDRTLNTGELFF. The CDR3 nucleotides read TGTGCCACCTCCCTAGACAGGACCCTGAACACCGGGGAGCTGTTTTTT.

In nucleotides, the CDR3 is TGTGCTAGTGGCCCCGGCGGGCACTATGGCTACACCTTC. This codes for CASGPGGHYGYTF. V is TRBV12-5 and J is TRBJ1-2; unclear D gene. The CDR3 loop spans 13 amino acids. Per the germline V gene, CDR1 is LGHNT and CDR2 is FRNRAP. V lost 6 bases, J lost 3 bases, and 11 bases lay in between. The complete variable domain, with remaining parts taken from reference TRBV12-5 and TRBJ1-2, reads DARVTQTPRHKVTEMGQEVTMRCQPILGHNTVFWYRQTMMQGLELLAYFRNRAPLDDSGMPKDRFSAEMPDATLATLKIQPSEPRDSAVYFCASGPGGHYGYTFGSGTRLTVV.